This T cell receptor (beta chain) was captured in a study of identical twins. MiXCR, run by TCRdb on the 5' RACE reads, gives a single entry per CDR3 protein. The sample carries approximately 190,000 distinct CDR3 sequences, about a sixth recorded once. Per the germline V gene, CDR1 is SGHRS and CDR2 is YFSETQ. Trimming left V 4 bases short and J 0 bases short, with 14 bases between. The CDR3 length is 16 residues. The same data also went into a second study, on T cells expressing NK-cell markers. In that study: Nothing established the HCMV specificity of expanded NKG2C+ T cell clones.

The specimen sequenced was CD8+ T cells sorted from blood. This TCR came from a woman under 30 in good health. V is TRBV5-1 and J is TRBJ2-1, with D possibly TRBD2 on 5 matching bases. The CDR3 here is CASSPPLASSYNEQFF. The CDR3 DNA reads TGCGCCAGCAGCCCCCCGCTAGCTAGCTCCTACAATGAGCAGTTCTTC.